A single sample gave rise to the 24 T cell receptor beta chains below, sequenced in a study of T-cell memory formation after mild COVID-19. Each CDR3 protein gets one entry after TCRdb re-called the 5' RACE reads with MiXCR. Of more than 150,000 distinct CDR3 sequences listed, approximately 17% were seen once; the top ten hold around 3.9%. Sequenced: PBMCs or a T cell subset sorted from them (not recorded which). The receptors originated from a man between 18 and 35 years old who had mild COVID-19 (a few samples of this study predate the infection). Cell type and time point are not known.

This clonotype was observed a handful of times. This chain uses TRBV7-8 with TRBJ1-5, with TRBD1 as a possible D gene (6 bases). With 0 bases removed from V and 5 bases from J, the gap between germline ends came to 11 bases. Germline loops: CDR1 SGHVS, CDR2 FQNEAQ. The CDR3 is 15 residues long. The CDR3 DNA follows: TGTGCCAGCAGCTTAGCGGCTGGGGGGCATCAGCCCCAGCATTTT. Its translation: CASSLAAGGHQPQHF. The variable domain in full, completed from reference TRBV7-8 and TRBJ1-5, reads GAGVSQSPRYKVAKRGQDVALRCDPISGHVSLFWYQQALGQGPEFLTYFQNEAQLDKSGLPSDRFFAERPEGSVSTLKIQRTQQEDSAVYLCASSLAAGGHQPQHFGDGTRLSIL.

V and J are TRBV10-3 and TRBJ1-6; D is unresolved. There are 17 residues in the CDR3. Trimming removed 3 bases at V and 0 bases at J, with 12 bases between. The V gene's germline CDR1 is ENHRY and CDR2 SYGVKD. The CDR3 loop reads CAISELAVSSYNSPLHF. Written as DNA, the CDR3 is TGTGCCATCAGTGAACTCGCAGTGAGCTCCTATAATTCACCCCTCCACTTT.

This clonotype was seen only a few times. The J gene is TRBJ1-5, the V gene TRBV7-2; D gene uncertain. Germline CDR1 and CDR2: SGHTA and FQGNSA. V was clipped by 0 bases and J by 3 bases, with 9 bases between them. This CDR3 is 15 amino acids long. Here the CDR3 reads CASSLAAVYNQPQHF. CDR3 in DNA: TGTGCCAGCAGCTTAGCGGCCGTTTACAATCAGCCCCAGCATTTT. Variable domain in full (rest from reference TRBV7-2 and TRBJ1-5): GAGVSQSPSNKVTEKGKDVELRCDPISGHTALYWYRQSLGQGLEFLIYFQGNSAPDKSGLPSDRFSAERTGGSVSTLTIQRTQQEDSAVYLCASSLAAVYNQPQHFGDGTRLSIL.

The table lists this clonotype with a few counts. The chain has TRBV3-1 and TRBJ2-2, with D perhaps matching TRBD2 (6 bases). Trimming shortened V by 4 bases and J by 4 bases, and 10 bases separated the two germline ends. CDR3 size: 14 residues. The germline V gene encodes CDR1 LGHDT and CDR2 YNNKEL (reference sequence). As DNA, the CDR3 is TGTGCCAGCAGCCCAACGGAGGGCACCGGGGAGCTGTTTTTT. Its translation: CASSPTEGTGELFF.

CDR3 sequence (DNA): TGTGCCAGCAGCTTAGCGCTTTCAGGTGGCCATACGCAGTATTTT. Amino acids: CASSLALSGGHTQYF. This chain connects TRBV7-2 to TRBJ2-3; D remains unclear. The germline V and J ends were trimmed by 0 bases and 7 bases, with 14 bases remaining between them. The CDR3 consists of 15 residues. The germline V gene has CDR1 SGHTA and CDR2 FQGNSA.

The V gene is TRBV12-3 or TRBV12-4, the J gene TRBJ2-2; TRBD2 is a possible D gene (5 bases). Between the trimmed V and J ends, which lost 2 bases and 3 bases, there was a span of 7 bases. This CDR3 region has 14 residues. The CDR3 protein is CASSLNGDTGELFF. The CDR3 DNA sequence: TGTGCCAGCAGTTTAAACGGGGACACCGGGGAGCTGTTTTTT.

The V call is TRBV20-1, the J call TRBJ1-1, with D perhaps matching TRBD1 (6 bases). This CDR3 comprises 12 residues. Germline-derived CDR1 and CDR2 are DFQATT and SNEGSKA (reference sequence). V was cut by 3 bases and J by 1 base, with 6 bases left in between. CDR3 in DNA: TGCAGTGCTAGCAGGGGGAACACTGAAGCTTTCTTT. It codes for CSASRGNTEAFF.

V is TRBV5-5 and J is TRBJ1-1; the D is unclear. Trimming left V 1 base short and J 0 bases short, with 10 bases between. Germline V gives CDR1 SGHKS, CDR2 YYEKEE (reference sequence). This CDR3 region has 15 residues. The CDR3 sequence is CASSLLSGMNTEAFF. In DNA, the CDR3 is TGTGCCAGCAGCTTGCTGTCAGGCATGAACACTGAAGCTTTCTTT.

The table lists this clonotype with a few counts. The chain links TRBV5-1 to TRBJ2-1; 11 bases match TRBD1. The germline V gene has CDR1 SGHRS and CDR2 YFSETQ. The CDR3 has 15 residues. After removal of 3 bases from V and 8 bases from J, the junction contained 7 bases not matched to a gene. CDR3 DNA sequence: TGCGCCAGCAGCTGGGGGACAGGGGGTTTCGATGAGCAGTTCTTC. The encoded protein is CASSWGTGGFDEQFF.

The sample holds a few counts of this clonotype. The V and J genes are TRBV3-1 and TRBJ1-6; D not certain. The germline V gene has CDR1 LGHDT and CDR2 YNNKEL (reference sequence). Trimming removed 2 bases from V and 8 bases from J, with 10 bases in between. The CDR3 length is 14 residues. CDR3 residues: CASSQSPADSPLHF. The CDR3, as DNA: TGTGCCAGCAGCCAATCACCCGCGGATTCACCCCTCCACTTT.

This sequence joins TRBV5-4 and TRBJ2-3; 9 nucleotides match TRBD2. The germline V gene has CDR1 SGHNT and CDR2 YYREEE (reference sequence). This CDR3 contains 15 residues. V lost 4 bases to trimming and J lost 5 bases; unmatched junction nucleotides: 8. CDR3 residues: CASSLGGLARDTQYF. CDR3 DNA sequence: TGTGCCAGCAGCCTGGGGGGACTAGCACGAGATACGCAGTATTTT.

The J gene is TRBJ2-3, the V gene TRBV5-4, with a possible D match to TRBD1 (6 bases). Germline values: CDR1 SGHNT, CDR2 YYREEE (reference sequence). V was trimmed by 3 bases and J by 1 base, leaving 12 bases between them. The CDR3 sequence is 15 residues long. Here the CDR3 reads CASSSPGQRTDTQYF. The CDR3 DNA reads TGTGCCAGCAGCTCCCCGGGACAACGCACAGATACGCAGTATTTT.

The chain recombines TRBV4-1 with TRBJ2-3; 7 bases align to TRBD2. Germline CDR1 is MGHRA and CDR2 is YSYEKL. The CDR3 runs 17 residues. The V and J ends lost 0 bases and 5 bases, in that order; junction bases with no gene match: 11. The CDR3 DNA sequence: TGCGCCAGCAGCCAAGATCATCGGCGGGGGACGGGAGATACGCAGTATTTT. It codes for CASSQDHRRGTGDTQYF.

This chain connects TRBV5-1 to TRBJ2-2, with 8 bases aligning to TRBD1. Germline trimming cut 0 bases from V and 6 bases from J; bases unmatched to any gene: 1. CDR3 length: 14 amino acids. The germline CDR1 and CDR2 sequences are SGHRS and YFSETQ. Written as DNA, the CDR3 is TGCGCCAGCAGCTTGGGACAGGGGTCCGGGGAGCTGTTTTTT. It encodes CASSLGQGSGELFF.

This chain connects TRBV13 to TRBJ1-1; TRBD1 matches 8 bases. The germline V gene has CDR1 PRHDT and CDR2 FYEKMQ (reference sequence). V lost 5 bases to trimming and J lost 7 bases; unmatched junction nucleotides: 15. This CDR3 comprises 16 residues. The CDR3 reads CASSNRAGGRGREAFF. The CDR3 DNA reads TGTGCCAGCAGCAATCGTGCAGGGGGCCGAGGTCGTGAAGCTTTCTTT.

This rearrangement joins TRBV2 to TRBJ2-3; tentative D call: TRBD2 (6 bases). The germline V and J ends were trimmed by 4 bases and 7 bases, with 12 bases remaining between them. Germline lookup yields CDR1 SNHLY and CDR2 FYNNEI. The CDR3 is 13 residues long. CDR3 coding DNA: TGTGCCAGCAGTGGACAGACTAGGAATACGCAGTATTTT. Translation: CASSGQTRNTQYF.

This clonotype appeared a few times. This chain uses TRBV7-2 with TRBJ1-5; D might be TRBD1 (5 bases). V lost 1 base and J 3 bases, leaving 7 bases between the germline ends. CDR1 SGHTA and CDR2 FQGNSA come from the germline V gene. The CDR3 totals 14 residues. The CDR3 DNA reads as TGTGCCAGCAGCTTAGGACAGTTCAATCAGCCCCAGCATTTT. Translating it yields CASSLGQFNQPQHF.

Here the CDR3 DNA reads TGTGCCAGCAGCCAGAGCCCGCGAAACACCATATATTTT. As protein: CASSQSPRNTIYF. J is TRBJ1-3 and V is TRBV11-2, with no clear D. The CDR3 has 13 residues. Germline loops: CDR1 SGHAT, CDR2 FQNNGV. V was shortened by 5 bases and J by 5 bases, with 10 bases between the two germline ends.

This chain links TRBV6-1 with TRBJ2-3, with D tentatively TRBD1 (6 bases). V lost 6 bases to trimming and J lost 1 base, with 8 bases between them. Germline V CDR1 and CDR2: MNHNS, SASEGT. The CDR3 loop spans 13 amino acids. CDR3 coding DNA: TGTGCCAGCAGAGGACAGCGCACAGATACGCAGTATTTT. This codes for CASRGQRTDTQYF.

This clonotype was observed many times. The rearrangement uses TRBV3-1 and TRBJ2-6; D gene ambiguous. The CDR3 runs 14 residues. V lost 5 bases, J lost 0 bases, and 5 bases lay in between. Germline loops: CDR1 LGHDT, CDR2 YNNKEL (reference sequence). CDR3 coding DNA: TGTGCCAGCAGCAGGATCTCTGGGGCCAACGTCCTGACTTTC. Encoded protein: CASSRISGANVLTF.

This chain connects TRBV15 to TRBJ1-2; 10 bases fit TRBD1. The CDR3 is 15 amino acids. With V trimmed by 1 base and J by 5 bases, 4 bases remained unmatched. Germline V gives CDR1 LNHNV, CDR2 YYDKDF (reference sequence). The DNA for the CDR3 is TGTGCCACCAGCAGAGGGACAGGGGGTGGATATGGCTACACCTTC. This translates into CATSRGTGGGYGYTF. The variable domain in full, with the rest retrieved from reference TRBV15 and TRBJ1-2, is DAMVIQNPRYQVTQFGKPVTLSCSQTLNHNVMYWYQQKSSQAPKLLFHYYDKDFNNEADTPDNFQSRRPNTSFCFLDIRSPGLGDTAMYLCATSRGTGGGYGYTFGSGTRLTVV.

Only a few counts were recorded for this clonotype. The J gene is TRBJ2-3, the V gene TRBV7-2; 11 positions agree with TRBD2. The CDR3 contains 19 residues. CDR1 is SGHTA, CDR2 FQGNSA, per germline. V trimming: 4 bases; J trimming: 2 bases; junction bases outside the gene matches: 14. The DNA for the CDR3 is TGTGCCAGCAGCTCCACCCCCCGACTAGCGGGGACCCACACAGATACGCAGTATTTT. The encoded protein is CASSSTPRLAGTHTDTQYF.

CDR3 nucleotides: TGTGCCAGCAGCTTAGGAGGGCGGGGCCGCGCAGATACGCAGTATTTT. It yields the protein CASSLGGRGRADTQYF. V and J are TRBV7-8 and TRBJ2-3, with D possibly being TRBD2 (6 bases). V dropped 1 base and J dropped 4 bases, with 15 bases sitting between them. Germline-derived CDR1 and CDR2 are SGHVS and FQNEAQ. The CDR3 sequence is 16 residues long.

The chain recombines TRBV5-1 with TRBJ2-3; 9 bases line up with TRBD2. Trimming cost V 0 bases and J 6 bases; bases outside gene matches: 8. There are 16 residues in the CDR3. Germline lookup yields CDR1 SGHRS and CDR2 YFSETQ. The CDR3 sequence: CASSLDGAGGSDTQYF. The CDR3 bases are TGCGCCAGCAGCTTGGATGGAGCGGGAGGTTCGGATACGCAGTATTTT.